One and the same sample provided the 30 T cell receptor beta chains below, sequenced in a study of Graves' ophthalmopathy and Graves' hyperthyroidism. RNA transcripts were the template, and TCR beta CDR3 regions were amplified from them. Second-round multiplex PCR followed a first-round RT-PCR using HTBI primers. TCRdb re-called the multiplex PCR reads with MiXCR, one entry per CDR3 protein. The sample contains 740,000 or so distinct CDR3 sequences, 40% of which appear only once. The sequencing input was peripheral blood. Receptors were obtained from an adult man with Graves' ophthalmopathy.

This chain connects TRBV10-3 to TRBJ1-6; D possibly corresponds to TRBD1 (5 bases). Per germline, CDR1 ENHRY and CDR2 SYGVKD. The V end lost 8 bases, the J end lost 5 bases, and 13 bases lay between the germline ends. The length of the CDR3 is 14 residues. CDR3 sequence (DNA): TGTGCCATCTTGGGCAGGGTCCATAATTCACCCCTCCACTTT. Translated: CAILGRVHNSPLHF.

This clonotype was seen repeatedly, ten times or more. The V and J genes are TRBV7-2 and TRBJ2-2; 7 nucleotides align to TRBD1. Germline loops: CDR1 SGHTA, CDR2 FQGNSA. The junction had 7 bases not matched to a gene; V was cut back by 6 bases and J by 6 bases. The CDR3 is made up of 14 amino acids. The CDR3 here is CASRQDRVSGELFF. DNA for the CDR3: TGTGCCAGCAGACAAGACAGGGTCTCCGGGGAGCTGTTTTTT.

This clonotype was found many times. This chain uses TRBV19 with TRBJ1-6, with a weak D call TRBD1 (5 bases). The germline CDR1 and CDR2 sequences are LNHDA and SQIVND (reference sequence). V was cut by 6 bases and J by 8 bases, with 17 bases left in between. The CDR3 runs 15 residues. CDR3 bases: TGTGCCAGTAGCCAATCTCCGGGACTTCATTCACCCCTCCACTTT. It encodes CASSQSPGLHSPLHF.

This clonotype was detected only a few times. The rearrangement joins TRBV9 to TRBJ2-2; either TRBD1 or TRBD2 may fit D (5 bases each). The germline V gene has CDR1 SGDLS and CDR2 YYNGEE. There are 16 residues in the CDR3. Deletions cut 0 bases from V and 0 bases from J, with 9 bases between. The CDR3 nucleotides read TGTGCCAGCAGCGTAGGGGACGGCCCGAACACCGGGGAGCTGTTTTTT. Translated: CASSVGDGPNTGELFF.

The rearrangement uses TRBV2 and TRBJ1-1; weak D call: TRBD1 (5 bases). Trimming stripped 6 bases from V and 4 bases from J, with 15 bases between. Per germline, CDR1 SNHLY and CDR2 FYNNEI. The CDR3 length is 14 residues. The CDR3 DNA reads as TGTGCCAGCAGCGACGGGGGGGGGATCACTGAAGCTTTCTTT. This translates into CASSDGGGITEAFF.

This clonotype was picked up a small number of times. V and J are TRBV12-3 or TRBV12-4 and TRBJ1-6, with TRBD1 as a possible D gene (5 bases). The V gene lost 6 bases and the J gene lost 6 bases, with 15 bases spanning the gap. The CDR3 spans 15 residues. As DNA, the CDR3 is TGTGCCAGCAGCCCCCGGGACTCTATTAATTCACCCCTCCACTTT. This codes for CASSPRDSINSPLHF.

The genes are TRBV10-3 and TRBJ2-7; D is undetermined. In germline, CDR1 is ENHRY, CDR2 SYGVKD. The CDR3 runs 13 residues. Trimming took off 0 bases at V and 7 bases at J, with 10 bases between the two ends. The CDR3 spells CAISESDGKEQYF. The CDR3 nucleotides are TGTGCCATCAGTGAGTCCGACGGTAAAGAGCAGTACTTC.

V is TRBV2 and J is TRBJ2-7, with 12 bases matching TRBD2. Trimming took 3 bases from V and 0 from J; bases not matched to a gene: 9. The germline V gene has CDR1 SNHLY and CDR2 FYNNEI. This CDR3 has 18 amino acids. CDR3 DNA sequence: TGTGCCAGCAGTGAGGCGAGACTAGCGGGGGCGGTCTCCTACGAGCAGTACTTC. As protein: CASSEARLAGAVSYEQYF.

Details on this clonotype: Here the CDR3 omits its conserved ending phenylalanine or tryptophan, so a read error is the likely source. Because the CDR3's place on the DNA is in doubt, the DNA is left out and the CDR3 is given as listed by TCRdb. The V gene is TRBV5-6, the J gene TRBJ1-4. Including both end residues, the CDR3 is 11 amino acids long. Germline CDR1 reads SGHDT; CDR2 reads YYEEEE. This CDR3 is CASSWRVRSSS.

The V and J genes are TRBV19 and TRBJ2-2, with 8 bases fitting TRBD1. Germline-derived CDR1 and CDR2 are LNHDA and SQIVND (reference sequence). Trimming took 5 bases from V and 7 from J; bases not matched to a gene: 9. This CDR3 has 15 amino acids. The CDR3 here is CASSLGRGLLGELFF. In nucleotides, the CDR3 is TGTGCCAGTAGTTTGGGCAGGGGGCTTCTCGGGGAGCTGTTTTTT.

This clonotype was counted ten times or more. V usage is TRBV10-3 and J usage is TRBJ2-7; 9 bases fit TRBD1. This CDR3 is 15 amino acids long. The trim removed 3 bases at V and 6 bases at J, leaving 9 bases unmatched. Germline V gives CDR1 ENHRY, CDR2 SYGVKD. In DNA form, the CDR3 reads TGTGCCATCAGTGAACCGGGACAGGGTGTTTCCGAGCAGTACTTC. This codes for CAISEPGQGVSEQYF.

This clonotype was counted at least ten times. The chain links TRBV7-9 to TRBJ1-2; D is ambiguous. Germline V lookup: CDR1 SEHNR, CDR2 FQNEAQ (reference sequence). The CDR3 is 15 residues long. The germline V and J ends were trimmed by 5 bases and 1 base, with 14 bases remaining between them. CDR3: CASSADSGSNYGYTF. Written as DNA, the CDR3 is TGTGCCAGCAGCGCCGATTCCGGGAGTAACTATGGCTACACCTTC.

The chain recombines TRBV25-1 with TRBJ2-2; D is perhaps TRBD2 (6 bases). Germline V CDR1 and CDR2: MGHDK, SYGVNS. The germline V and J ends were trimmed by 11 bases and 3 bases, with 16 bases remaining between them. This CDR3 spans 14 amino acids. CDR3 DNA: TGTGCCTGGAGGGCTAGCGAATACACCGGGGAGCTGTTTTTT. It yields the protein CAWRASEYTGELFF.

This chain joins TRBV9 and TRBJ1-6; a possible D gene is TRBD1 (6 bases). CDR1 and CDR2 (germline): SGDLS, YYNGEE. V lost 0 bases and J 11 bases, leaving 6 bases between the germline ends. There are 12 residues in the CDR3. CDR3 in amino acids: CASSVGDTPLHF. CDR3 bases: TGTGCCAGCAGCGTAGGGGACACACCCCTCCACTTT.

The chain uses TRBV25-1 and TRBJ1-6; D is unresolved. The length of the CDR3 is 15 residues. Germline CDR1 MGHDK, CDR2 SYGVNS. Trimming removed 5 bases from V and 6 bases from J, with 14 bases in between. As DNA, the CDR3 is TGTGCCAGCAGTCTTTTGCCACCCGGTAATTCACCCCTCCACTTT. Encoded protein: CASSLLPPGNSPLHF.

The sample holds a few counts of this clonotype. The DNA of the CDR3 is TGCGCCAGCAGCCTCGCCCCGACTAGCGGGGAAGAGACCCAGTACTTC. It specifies CASSLAPTSGEETQYF. The J gene is TRBJ2-5, the V gene TRBV4-1; 11 bases line up with TRBD2. The CDR3 contains 16 residues. Germline V CDR1 and CDR2: MGHRA, YSYEKL. V dropped 4 bases and J dropped 3; count of bases not matched to a gene: 7.

Comment on this clonotype: It may be a read error: a sequence one base away is much more abundant. The rearrangement uses TRBV7-9 and TRBJ1-2; TRBD1 is a possible D gene (5 bases). Trimming removed 4 bases from V and 5 bases from J, with 20 bases in between. CDR3 size: 16 residues. Germline loops: CDR1 SEHNR, CDR2 FQNEAQ (reference sequence). The CDR3 region has the DNA TGTGCCAGCAGCTCTATGACGGCTCAGGGCCGATATGGCTACACCTTC. Residues: CASSSMTAQGRYGYTF.

This clonotype showed up many times. The rearrangement uses TRBV29-1 and TRBJ1-1; D uncertain. The V and J ends lost 6 bases and 0 bases respectively, with 17 bases between them. The CDR3 covers 15 residues. The germline V gene has CDR1 SQVTM and CDR2 ANQGSEA. The CDR3 bases are TGCAGCGTCGCTGCGGCCGAAGTCATGAACACTGAAGCTTTCTTT. The encoded protein is CSVAAAEVMNTEAFF. Supplemented by reference TRBV29-1 and TRBJ1-1, the full variable domain reads SAVISQKPSRDICQRGTSLTIQCQVDSQVTMMFWYRQQPGQSLTLIATANQGSEATYESGFVIDKFPISRPNLTFSTLTVSNMSPEDSSIYLCSVAAAEVMNTEAFFGQGTRLTVV.

This clonotype has a count of ten or more. This sequence joins TRBV15 and TRBJ1-2, with 9 bases that match TRBD1. Germline V gives CDR1 LNHNV, CDR2 YYDKDF (reference sequence). V lost 0 bases and J lost 8; bases outside the gene matches: 10. The CDR3 spans 16 residues. The CDR3 here is CATSRERQGEFGGYTF. Here the CDR3 DNA reads TGTGCCACCAGCAGAGAGAGACAGGGGGAATTTGGCGGCTACACCTTC.

This clonotype turned up a few times. The CDR3 does not end in the conserved phenylalanine or tryptophan, so this is likely a read error. The DNA is omitted, as the CDR3 cannot be located on it reliably, and the CDR3 follows TCRdb's listing. This sequence joins TRBV29-1 and TRBJ2-7; the table's D gene call, TRBD1, was not cross checked with the DNA. Germline V gene data show CDR1 as SQVTM and CDR2 as ANQGSEA. The CDR3 has 8 residues if both end residues are counted. This CDR3 reads CSVAGGCL.

This chain uses TRBV25-1 with TRBJ2-2, with no clear D. CDR1 MGHDK and CDR2 SYGVNS come from the germline V gene. This CDR3 is 12 amino acids long. The CDR3 region is CARVASTGELFF. As DNA, the CDR3 is TGTGCTAGAGTGGCCAGCACCGGGGAGCTGTTTTTT.

With regard to this clonotype: An end of the junction differs from the germline gene, which may be a read error. The genes are TRBV10-1 and TRBJ1-1; 8 bases fit TRBD1. Germline loops: CDR1 WNHNN, CDR2 SYGVQD (reference sequence). The CDR3 extends over 18 amino acids. The CDR3, as DNA: TGTGCCAGCAGTTTCAACTCCAGGACAGGGACGGGACTCACTGAAGCTTTCTTT. Protein sequence: CASSFNSRTGTGLTEAFF.

This sequence joins TRBV19 and TRBJ1-2; tentatively, D is TRBD1 (5 bases). The CDR3 is made up of 13 amino acids. From germline, CDR1 is LNHDA and CDR2 SQIVND (reference sequence). With 8 bases removed from V and 4 bases from J, the gap between germline ends came to 14 bases. The CDR3 sequence: CASASQGPYGYTF. CDR3 nucleotide sequence: TGTGCCAGTGCTAGTCAGGGACCCTATGGCTACACCTTC.

This chain uses TRBV19 with TRBJ1-6, with D perhaps matching TRBD1 (6 bases). Trimming removed 7 bases from V and 7 bases from J, with 11 bases in between. The length of the CDR3 is 13 residues. Germline V gene data show CDR1 as LNHDA and CDR2 as SQIVND (reference sequence). The CDR3 DNA follows: TGTGCCAGTACAGGGGTTGGGAATTCACCCCTCCACTTT. Its protein product is CASTGVGNSPLHF. Filled out from reference TRBV19 and TRBJ1-6, the complete variable domain reads DGGITQSPKYLFRKEGQNVTLSCEQNLNHDAMYWYRQDPGQGLRLIYYSQIVNDFQKGDIAEGYSVSREKKESFPLTVTSAQKNPTAFYLCASTGVGNSPLHFGNGTRLTVT.

Comments on this clonotype: A read error may produce the germline difference seen at one junction end. In DNA, the CDR3 is TGCGCCAGCAGTGAGTCCGGGAGAGAGACCCCGTACTTC. This codes for CASSESGRETPYF. V and J are TRBV10-2 and TRBJ2-5; TRBD2 is a possible D gene (6 bases). CDR1 and CDR2 from the germline V gene are WSHSY and SAAADI. The CDR3 totals 13 residues.

Concerning this clonotype: A much larger clone lies one base from this, so it may be a read error. The chain links TRBV7-9 to TRBJ2-7; possibly TRBD1 for D (5 bases). The CDR3 is 12 amino acids. V was cut by 6 bases and J by 6 bases, with 12 bases left in between. Looked up from germline, CDR1 is SEHNR and CDR2 is FQNEAQ (reference sequence). Here the CDR3 reads CASRAPGREQYF. CDR3 sequence (DNA): TGTGCCAGCAGAGCCCCAGGGCGCGAGCAGTACTTC.

The gene calls are TRBV7-9 and TRBJ2-7; 7 bases match TRBD2. CDR3 length equals 16 residues. The germline gives CDR1 SEHNR, CDR2 FQNEAQ (reference sequence). The V and J ends lost 1 base and 2 bases, in that order; junction bases with no gene match: 8. The CDR3 bases are TGTGCCAGCAGCTTAGAATGGGGAGGGACTACCTACGAGCAGTACTTC. Its protein is CASSLEWGGTTYEQYF.

With regard to this clonotype: No conserved phenylalanine or tryptophan ends this CDR3, so it is likely a read error. The limits of the CDR3 on the DNA are not certain, so only TCRdb's listed CDR3 is given. The chain uses TRBV29-1 and TRBJ2-5. The CDR3 length equals 11 residues, ends included. CDR1 SQVTM and CDR2 ANQGSEA come from the germline V gene. Here the CDR3 reads CSVEVVDPSNT.

The chain couples TRBV20-1 to TRBJ1-6, with D uncertain. V lost 0 bases and J lost 1, with 10 bases in between. The germline gives CDR1 DFQATT, CDR2 SNEGSKA (reference sequence). This CDR3 spans 16 amino acids. The CDR3 bases are TGCAGTGCTAGAGATAGCAAATTTTCCTATAATTCACCCCTCCACTTT. Translating gives CSARDSKFSYNSPLHF.

This clonotype was seen at least ten times. This sequence joins TRBV14 and TRBJ2-7, with D unresolved. V was shortened by 6 bases and J by 2 bases, with 8 bases between the two germline ends. CDR3 length: 12 amino acids. Germline lookup yields CDR1 SGHDN and CDR2 FVKESK. In nucleotides, the CDR3 is TGTGCCAGCAGGGGCATAACCTACGAGCAGTACTTC. It translates to CASRGITYEQYF.